This T cell receptor beta chain was identified during a study of cytomegalovirus exposure and HLA in healthy donors. The primer mix had 60 Vbeta and 13 Jbeta primers. Using immunoSEQ multiplex PCR, the repertoire was profiled, and TCRdb retains in-frame clones only, with some absent. This table has approximately 98,000 clones, around 72% appearing once. As concerns this clone: Its antigen is currently unknown.

General study findings and limits: V- and J-gene trimming in TCR beta was tied to a missense DCLRE1C variant by an analysis performed later. TCR sequences were mostly rare, though some public TCRs occurred in many donors. A later analysis found most CMV-associated TCR beta chains apparently HLA-restricted. A later analysis showed HLA-associated TCR beta chains outstripping equally common others in clonal expansion.

This CDR3 spans 13 amino acids. Germline-derived CDR1 and CDR2 are GTSNPN and SVGIG (reference sequence). Specimen: PBMCs. This rearrangement joins TRBV30 to TRBJ2-5; the match to TRBD1 covers 8 bases. The end of the DNA aligns better with TRBJ2-7, so the J call may be wrong. The sequence was obtained from a man aged 18 to 35 in good health and CMV-seropositive. The CDR3 bases are TGTGCCTGGAGTGGGACAGGGTTCAACGAGCAGTACTTC. Translation: CAWSGTGFNEQYF.